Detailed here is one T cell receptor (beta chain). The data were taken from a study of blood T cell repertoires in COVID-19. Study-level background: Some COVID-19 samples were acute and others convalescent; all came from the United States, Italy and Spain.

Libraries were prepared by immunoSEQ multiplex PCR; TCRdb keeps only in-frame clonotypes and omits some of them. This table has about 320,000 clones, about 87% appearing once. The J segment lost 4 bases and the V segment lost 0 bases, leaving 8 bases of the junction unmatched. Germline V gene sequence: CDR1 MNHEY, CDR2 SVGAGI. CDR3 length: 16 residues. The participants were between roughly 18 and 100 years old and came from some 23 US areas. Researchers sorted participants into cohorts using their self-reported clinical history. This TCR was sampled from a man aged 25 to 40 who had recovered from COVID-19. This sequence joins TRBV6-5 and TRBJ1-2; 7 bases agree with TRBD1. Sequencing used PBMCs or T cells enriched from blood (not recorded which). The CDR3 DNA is TGTGCCAGCAGTTACTCTTCAGGACAGGTGGCCTATGGCTACACCTTC. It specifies CASSYSSGQVAYGYTF.